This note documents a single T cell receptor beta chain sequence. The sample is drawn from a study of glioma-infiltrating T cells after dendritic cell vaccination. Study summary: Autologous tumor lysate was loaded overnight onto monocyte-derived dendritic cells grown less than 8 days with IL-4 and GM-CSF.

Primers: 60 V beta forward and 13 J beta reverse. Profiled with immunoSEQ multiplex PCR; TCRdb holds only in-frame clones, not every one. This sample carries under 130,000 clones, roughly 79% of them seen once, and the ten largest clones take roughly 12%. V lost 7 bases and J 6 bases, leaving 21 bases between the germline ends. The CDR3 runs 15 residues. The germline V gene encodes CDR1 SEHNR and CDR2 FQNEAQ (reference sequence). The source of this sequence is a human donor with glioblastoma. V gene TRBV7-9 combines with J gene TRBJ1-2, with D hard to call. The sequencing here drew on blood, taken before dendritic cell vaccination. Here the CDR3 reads CASTPFEGAANGYTF. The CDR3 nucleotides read TGTGCCAGCACCCCTTTCGAGGGCGCTGCAAATGGCTACACCTTC.